These T cell receptor beta chains were read from a single sample in a study of shared clonotypes between healthy human individuals. Profiled with immunoSEQ multiplex PCR; TCRdb holds only in-frame clones, not every one. The table includes 1,400,000 or so clones, approximately 98.5% detected once. The sequencing input was naive CD4+ T cells sorted from blood. The receptors were gathered from a man aged 30 to 39 in good health. Both conserved end residues are part of each CDR3. A D gene is named only where the DNA matches it firmly. Size values are once, few and many counts, or a class for expanded clones, and some rows have none.

cdr3_aa: CASSTLAGGGNEQFF
cdr3_nt: TGTGCCAGCAGCACACTAGCGGGAGGGGGCAATGAGCAGTTCTTC
d_call: TRBD2
clone_size: NA
cdr3_length: 15
v_call: TRBV9
j_call: TRBJ2-1

cdr3_aa: CASSHAGNYGYTF
cdr3_nt: TGCGCCAGCAGCCATGCAGGAAACTATGGCTACACCTTC
d_call: NA
clone_size: NA
cdr3_length: 13
v_call: TRBV4-3
j_call: TRBJ1-2

cdr3_aa: CASSLLANYEQYF
cdr3_nt: TGTGCCAGCAGTTTACTAGCCAACTACGAGCAGTACTTC
d_call: NA
clone_size: NA
cdr3_length: 13
v_call: TRBV28
j_call: TRBJ2-7

cdr3_aa: CASSSGSRGEQYF
cdr3_nt: TGTGCCAGCAGTTCGGGGAGTAGGGGCGAGCAGTACTTC
d_call: NA
clone_size: NA
cdr3_length: 13
v_call: TRBV27
j_call: TRBJ2-7

cdr3_aa: CASSARDFETQYF
cdr3_nt: TGTGCCAGCAGTGCCCGGGATTTCGAGACCCAGTACTTC
d_call: NA
clone_size: NA
cdr3_length: 13
v_call: TRBV25-1
j_call: TRBJ2-5

cdr3_aa: CATSRDRTAYGYTF
cdr3_nt: TGTGCCACCAGCAGAGATCGTACAGCATATGGCTACACCTTC
d_call: NA
clone_size: NA
cdr3_length: 14
v_call: TRBV15
j_call: TRBJ1-2

cdr3_aa: CASSLAGSSTGELFF
cdr3_nt: TGTGCCAGCAGCTTGGCGGGCTCTTCCACCGGGGAGCTGTTTTTT
d_call: NA
clone_size: NA
cdr3_length: 15
v_call: TRBV5-4
j_call: TRBJ2-2

cdr3_aa: CASSLPGLEGEQFF
cdr3_nt: TGTGCCAGCAGTTTACCCGGACTAGAAGGTGAGCAGTTCTTC
d_call: TRBD2
clone_size: NA
cdr3_length: 14
v_call: TRBV28
j_call: TRBJ2-1

cdr3_aa: CASSQDFGRRAFF
cdr3_nt: TGCGCCAGCAGCCAAGATTTCGGTCGGCGTGCTTTCTTT
d_call: NA
clone_size: NA
cdr3_length: 13
v_call: TRBV4-1
j_call: TRBJ1-1

cdr3_aa: CATHSGAGTDTQYF
cdr3_nt: TGTGCCACCCATAGCGGGGCAGGCACAGATACGCAGTATTTT
d_call: TRBD2
clone_size: few
cdr3_length: 14
v_call: TRBV6-1
j_call: TRBJ2-3

cdr3_aa: CASSPSVPNEQFF
cdr3_nt: TGTGCCAGCTCTCCTAGCGTGCCCAATGAGCAGTTCTTC
d_call: NA
clone_size: once
cdr3_length: 13
v_call: TRBV18
j_call: TRBJ2-1

cdr3_aa: CASSSGSSPDTQYF
cdr3_nt: TGTGCCAGTAGTAGCGGGAGTAGCCCAGATACGCAGTATTTT
d_call: TRBD2
clone_size: NA
cdr3_length: 14
v_call: TRBV19
j_call: TRBJ2-3

cdr3_aa: CASSYREPGRNQPQHF
cdr3_nt: TGTGCCAGCAGTTACCGAGAACCGGGACGCAATCAGCCCCAGCATTTT
d_call: NA
clone_size: NA
cdr3_length: 16
v_call: TRBV6-5
j_call: TRBJ1-5

cdr3_aa: CASSRLFHTEAFF
cdr3_nt: TGCGCCAGCAGCCGACTGTTCCACACTGAAGCTTTCTTT
d_call: NA
clone_size: once
cdr3_length: 13
v_call: TRBV4-1
j_call: TRBJ1-1

cdr3_aa: CASSRTGDLSYEQYF
cdr3_nt: TGCGCCAGCAGCCGCACAGGGGATCTCTCCTACGAGCAGTACTTC
d_call: TRBD1
clone_size: once
cdr3_length: 15
v_call: TRBV4-1
j_call: TRBJ2-7

cdr3_aa: CASSYRGPYEQYF
cdr3_nt: TGTGCCAGCAGTTACCGGGGGCCCTACGAGCAGTACTTC
d_call: NA
clone_size: NA
cdr3_length: 13
v_call: TRBV6-6
j_call: TRBJ2-7

cdr3_aa: CASSPRDRGIVGTEAFF
cdr3_nt: TGTGCCAGCTCACCCCGGGACAGGGGAATTGTAGGCACTGAAGCTTTCTTT
d_call: TRBD1
clone_size: NA
cdr3_length: 17
v_call: TRBV18
j_call: TRBJ1-1

cdr3_aa: CASSEQGDWDEQYF
cdr3_nt: TGTGCCAGCAGTGAACAGGGTGACTGGGACGAGCAGTACTTC
d_call: NA
clone_size: NA
cdr3_length: 14
v_call: TRBV6-1
j_call: TRBJ2-7

cdr3_aa: CASTGQGNTEAFF
cdr3_nt: TGTGCCAGCACCGGACAGGGGAACACTGAAGCTTTCTTT
d_call: TRBD1
clone_size: NA
cdr3_length: 13
v_call: TRBV18
j_call: TRBJ1-1